This T cell receptor (beta chain) was sequenced in a study of shared clonotypes between healthy human individuals. The protocol was immunoSEQ multiplex PCR, while the TCRdb copy is restricted to in-frame clones and leaves out a portion. The top ten hold 0.06% of the sample, which has some 500,000 clones, almost 97% seen once. This clone was seen a few times. This TCR came from a woman in her twenties or thirties in good health. What was sequenced was naive CD4+ T cells sorted from blood. As to subset: CD45RA+ positively selected.

The CDR3 reads CASSEEGSNQPQHF. Here the CDR3 DNA reads TGTGCCAGCAGTGAAGAGGGGAGCAATCAGCCCCAGCATTTT. V gene TRBV2 combines with J gene TRBJ1-5, with TRBD1 as a possible D gene (5 bases). V was trimmed by 1 base and J by 1 base, leaving 5 bases between them. Per the germline V gene, CDR1 is SNHLY and CDR2 is FYNNEI. This CDR3 comprises 14 residues.